The 12 T cell receptor beta chains presented below share a single source sample, sequenced in a study of molecular identifiers for immune sequencing clone quantification. TCRdb re-called the PCR reads through MiXCR, storing one row per CDR3 protein. The sample lists 80,000 to 95,000 distinct CDR3 sequences; under 20% were seen once. Sequencing input: naive CD8+ T cells from blood, with Jurkat cell RNA spiked in. Subset meaning: FACS-sorted CD8+CD4-CCR7+CD45RA+ naive T cells. The receptors stem from a human donor in good health. Some libraries in this study had Jurkat cell RNA spiked in.

This clonotype was seen ten or more times. The chain recombines TRBV2 with TRBJ2-3, with D possibly called TRBD1 or TRBD2 (5 bases each). The CDR3 extends over 16 amino acids. V was pared by 3 bases and J by 0 bases, with 13 bases between. CDR1 and CDR2 from the germline V gene are SNHLY and FYNNEI. The CDR3: CASSDPRGASTDTQYF. The CDR3 coding sequence is TGTGCCAGCAGTGACCCGAGGGGCGCCAGCACAGATACGCAGTATTTT.

The sample holds many counts of this clonotype. The J gene is TRBJ2-3, the V gene TRBV19; D might be TRBD2 (5 bases). The CDR3 is 14 residues long. Germline V gives CDR1 LNHDA, CDR2 SQIVND (reference sequence). Trimming pared 3 bases from V and 2 bases from J, leaving 9 bases between. The CDR3 loop reads CASSIQRNTDTQYF. The CDR3 DNA sequence: TGTGCCAGTAGTATCCAGCGGAACACAGATACGCAGTATTTT.

This chain joins TRBV5-1 and TRBJ2-7, with D maybe TRBD2 (5 bases). The CDR3 covers 14 residues. Germline CDR1 and CDR2: SGHRS and YFSETQ. V was pared by 4 bases and J by 3 bases, with 14 bases between. CDR3 region: CASSPAAENYEQYF. The CDR3 nucleotides read TGCGCCAGCAGCCCGGCAGCGGAAAACTACGAGCAGTACTTC.

The V call is TRBV7-9, the J call TRBJ2-7; TRBD2 might be the D (5 bases). CDR3 size: 11 residues. V was pared by 2 bases and J by 11 bases, with 10 bases between. Per germline, CDR1 SEHNR and CDR2 FQNEAQ (reference sequence). The CDR3 is CASSLYGEEYF. The DNA for the CDR3 is TGTGCCAGCAGCTTATACGGGGAAGAGTACTTC. Full variable domain (remainder filled in from reference TRBV7-9 and TRBJ2-7): DTGVSQNPRHKITKRGQNVTFRCDPISEHNRLYWYRQTLGQGPEFLTYFQNEAQLEKSRLLSDRFSAERPKGSFSTLEIQRTEQGDSAMYLCASSLYGEEYFGPGTRLTVT.

Many counts were recorded for this clonotype. This chain links TRBV2 with TRBJ2-7, with 8 bases fitting TRBD1. The length of the CDR3 is 15 residues. The germline gives CDR1 SNHLY, CDR2 FYNNEI. After removal of 4 bases from V and 0 bases from J, the junction contained 5 bases not matched to a gene. CDR3 bases: TGTGCCAGCAGTGGCAGGACAGGGCCCTCCTACGAGCAGTACTTC. This translates into CASSGRTGPSYEQYF.

This clonotype was seen at least ten times. V and J are TRBV9 and TRBJ2-5; 12 bases match TRBD2. This CDR3 comprises 16 residues. After removal of 4 bases from V and 5 bases from J, the junction contained 9 bases not matched to a gene. From germline, CDR1 is SGDLS and CDR2 YYNGEE. Written as DNA, the CDR3 is TGTGCCAGCAGCAAAGGGACTAGCGGGTATCGGGAGACCCAGTACTTC. This codes for CASSKGTSGYRETQYF. The full variable domain, rest sourced from reference TRBV9 and TRBJ2-5, is DSGVTQTPKHLITATGQRVTLRCSPRSGDLSVYWYQQSLDQGLQFLIQYYNGEERAKGNILERFSAQQFPDLHSELNLSSLELGDSALYFCASSKGTSGYRETQYFGPGTRLLVL.

This clonotype has a single count. The chain links TRBV27 to TRBJ1-5; D is ambiguous. The CDR3 loop spans 15 amino acids. Germline V gene sequence: CDR1 MNHEY, CDR2 SMNVEV (reference sequence). Trimming pared 8 bases from V and 3 bases from J, leaving 17 bases between. CDR3 sequence (DNA): TGTGCCAGCGGATTGAAGCAACCGATCAATCAGCCCCAGCATTTT. Its protein is CASGLKQPINQPQHF.

V is TRBV7-9 and J is TRBJ1-1; D unclear. The germline V and J ends were trimmed by 5 bases and 0 bases, with 13 bases remaining between them. The germline CDR1 and CDR2 sequences are SEHNR and FQNEAQ (reference sequence). The CDR3 sequence is 15 residues long. Here the CDR3 reads CASSAIITMNTEAFF. The CDR3, as DNA: TGTGCCAGCAGCGCAATTATAACCATGAACACTGAAGCTTTCTTT.

The V and J genes are TRBV27 and TRBJ1-5; a possible D gene is TRBD1 (6 bases). V dropped 1 base and J dropped 4 bases, with 11 bases sitting between them. This CDR3 contains 15 residues. CDR1 MNHEY and CDR2 SMNVEV come from the germline V gene (reference sequence). The CDR3 DNA is TGTGCCAGCAGTTTATTCCCGGACAGAAATCAGCCCCAGCATTTT. Its protein product is CASSLFPDRNQPQHF.

This clonotype was seen more than once but under ten times. This chain joins TRBV7-9 and TRBJ2-5; D unclear. V lost 7 bases to trimming and J lost 5 bases, with 23 bases between them. Looked up from germline, CDR1 is SEHNR and CDR2 is FQNEAQ (reference sequence). The CDR3 extends over 16 amino acids. The CDR3: CASNPTDSPSGETQYF. The CDR3 DNA sequence: TGTGCCAGCAATCCTACCGATAGTCCCTCCGGGGAGACCCAGTACTTC.

The J gene is TRBJ2-7, the V gene TRBV27; 11 nucleotides line up with TRBD2. Germline loops: CDR1 MNHEY, CDR2 SMNVEV (reference sequence). Unmatched junction bases numbered 6, after V lost 5 bases and J lost 0 bases. The CDR3 runs to 16 residues. The CDR3 nucleotides read TGTGCCAGCAGTCCGCAGACTAGCGGGATCTCCTACGAGCAGTACTTC. It encodes CASSPQTSGISYEQYF.

There are many counts of this clonotype. The genes are TRBV7-2 and TRBJ2-1; the match to TRBD2 covers 12 bases. Germline V gene lookup returns CDR1 SGHTA and CDR2 FQGNSA. The V segment lost 6 bases and the J segment 10 bases; nucleotides outside the gene matches: 10. The CDR3 extends over 15 amino acids. Here the CDR3 DNA reads TGTGCCAGCAGATCCCTAGCGGGAGGGCCGCGGGAGCAGTTCTTC. Translating it yields CASRSLAGGPREQFF.